These 28 T cell receptor beta chains came from one sample sequenced in a study of blood T cell repertoires in COVID-19. Using immunoSEQ multiplex PCR, the repertoire was profiled, and TCRdb retains in-frame clones only, with some absent. Of roughly 250,000 clones listed, 86% are singletons. Sequencing used peripheral blood. The origin of the receptors is a woman in her 30s with COVID-19, enrolled during active disease.

The genes are TRBV27 and TRBJ1-2; 9 positions match TRBD1. The length of the CDR3 is 14 residues. Germline V gene data show CDR1 as MNHEY and CDR2 as SMNVEV (reference sequence). The V gene end was trimmed by 4 bases and the J gene end by 1 base; junction bases not matched to a gene: 1. The CDR3 sequence: CASSWTGDNYGYTF. The DNA for the CDR3 is TGTGCCAGCAGTTGGACAGGGGATAACTATGGCTACACCTTC.

This chain connects TRBV6-5 to TRBJ2-7; no firm D call. Germline V gene sequence: CDR1 MNHEY, CDR2 SVGAGI. Trimming shortened V by 8 bases and J by 6 bases, and 14 bases separated the two germline ends. There are 12 residues in the CDR3. The CDR3 nucleotides are TGTGCCAGCTACGGTCCCGGCGGCGAGCAGTACTTC. It encodes CASYGPGGEQYF.

This clone was recorded a few times. The V gene is TRBV4-1, the J gene TRBJ1-5; possibly TRBD1 for D (5 bases). Germline V CDR1 and CDR2: MGHRA, YSYEKL. V lost 3 bases to trimming and J lost 10 bases, with 13 bases between them. The CDR3 runs 13 residues. The CDR3 here is CASSQRGAGPQHF. Here the CDR3 DNA reads TGCGCCAGCAGCCAGAGGGGTGCGGGACCCCAGCATTTT.

This CDR3 is CASSPVVGLTEAFF. The CDR3, as DNA: TGTGCCAGCAGCCCAGTTGTGGGGCTCACTGAAGCTTTCTTT. J is TRBJ1-1 and V is TRBV7-7; possibly TRBD1 for D (5 bases). The CDR3 length is 14 residues. V was shortened by 5 bases and J by 4 bases, with 14 bases between the two germline ends. Per the germline V gene, CDR1 is SSHAT and CDR2 is FNYEAQ (reference sequence). The full variable domain, rest sourced from reference TRBV7-7 and TRBJ1-1, is GAGVSQSPRYKVTKRGQDVTLRCDPISSHATLYWYQQALGQGPEFLTYFNYEAQPDKSGLPSDRFSAERPEGSISTLTIQRTEQRDSAMYRCASSPVVGLTEAFFGQGTRLTVV.

The genes are TRBV19 and TRBJ1-1; D is perhaps TRBD1 (6 bases). This CDR3 is 16 amino acids long. The V gene lost 7 bases and the J gene lost 4 bases, with 22 bases spanning the gap. Looked up from germline, CDR1 is LNHDA and CDR2 is SQIVND (reference sequence). CDR3 sequence (DNA): TGTGCCAGTACTTTGAACTACAGGGCCGCGGGCACTGAAGCTTTCTTT. Translation gives CASTLNYRAAGTEAFF.

The rearrangement links TRBV6-6 to TRBJ1-1, with D possibly being TRBD1 (5 bases). The CDR3 runs to 13 residues. Germline V gene lookup returns CDR1 MNHNY and CDR2 SVGAGI (reference sequence). V was cut by 4 bases and J by 4 bases, with 10 bases left in between. The CDR3, as DNA: TGTGCCAGCAGTTTGGCAGGGCCCACTGAAGCTTTCTTT. It codes for CASSLAGPTEAFF.

This clone was found a few times. The gene calls are TRBV19 and TRBJ2-1; a weak D match, TRBD2 (6 bases). Germline V lookup: CDR1 LNHDA, CDR2 SQIVND (reference sequence). CDR3 size: 12 residues. The V end lost 8 bases, the J end lost 8 bases, and 13 bases lay between the germline ends. The CDR3 spells CASGGVTYEQFF. DNA of the CDR3: TGTGCCAGTGGCGGGGTTACCTATGAGCAGTTCTTC.

The chain is built from TRBV28 and TRBJ2-7; the match to TRBD1 covers 9 bases. Germline assignment: CDR1 MDHEN and CDR2 SYDVKM. The CDR3 is made up of 15 amino acids. The junction had 8 bases not matched to a gene; V was cut back by 4 bases and J by 4 bases. In nucleotides, the CDR3 is TGTGCCAGCAGTTGGCCGGGACAGGGAAAGTACGAGCAGTACTTC. It codes for CASSWPGQGKYEQYF.

This clone was detected once. This chain connects TRBV19 to TRBJ2-1; maybe TRBD1 (5 bases). CDR3 length: 14 amino acids. Germline values: CDR1 LNHDA, CDR2 SQIVND (reference sequence). Trimming pared 3 bases from V and 6 bases from J, leaving 12 bases between. CDR3 loop: CASSMGQGPNEQFF. CDR3 bases: TGTGCCAGTAGTATGGGGCAGGGCCCCAATGAGCAGTTCTTC. Filled out from reference TRBV19 and TRBJ2-1, the complete variable domain reads DGGITQSPKYLFRKEGQNVTLSCEQNLNHDAMYWYRQDPGQGLRLIYYSQIVNDFQKGDIAEGYSVSREKKESFPLTVTSAQKNPTAFYLCASSMGQGPNEQFFGPGTRLTVL.

This chain links TRBV14 with TRBJ2-7, with D possibly being TRBD1 (7 bases). There are 16 residues in the CDR3. V lost 1 base and J lost 6, with 19 bases in between. Germline V CDR1 and CDR2: SGHDN, FVKESK. The CDR3 protein is CASSQGVSGGLVEQYF. DNA for the CDR3: TGTGCCAGCAGCCAAGGTGTGTCAGGGGGACTTGTCGAGCAGTACTTC.

This rearrangement joins TRBV2 to TRBJ1-2, with 7 bases that match TRBD1. After removal of 3 bases from V and 8 bases from J, the junction contained 9 bases not matched to a gene. Per the germline V gene, CDR1 is SNHLY and CDR2 is FYNNEI. This CDR3 has 14 amino acids. The CDR3 nucleotides are TGTGCCAGCAGTGAGATTTCGGCAGGGGGAGGCTACACCTTC. The encoded protein is CASSEISAGGGYTF.

CDR3 bases: TGTGCCAGTACGGGAACAGGGGGCGGGTCACCCCTCCACTTT. Translation gives CASTGTGGGSPLHF. The rearrangement uses TRBV19 and TRBJ1-6; 9 positions match TRBD1. CDR1 is LNHDA and CDR2 is SQIVND in the germline V gene (reference sequence). The V gene end was trimmed by 7 bases and the J gene end by 10 bases; junction bases not matched to a gene: 8. The CDR3 length is 14 residues.

Here the CDR3 reads CASSLEGESPLHF. The CDR3 nucleotides are TGTGCCAGCAGCTTAGAAGGAGAATCACCCCTCCACTTT. The chain carries TRBV11-1 and TRBJ1-6; D not certain. Germline-derived CDR1 and CDR2 are SGHAT and FQDESV (reference sequence). Trimming stripped 1 base from V and 10 bases from J, with 8 bases between. The CDR3 has 13 amino acids.

The chain recombines TRBV5-8 with TRBJ2-3; perhaps TRBD1 as D (5 bases). The V end was cut by 0 bases, the J end by 0 bases, with 8 bases between. This CDR3 is 15 amino acids long. Germline values: CDR1 SGHTS, CDR2 YDEGEE. CDR3 loop: CASSLDPGSTDTQYF. DNA of the CDR3: TGTGCCAGCAGCTTGGATCCAGGGAGCACAGATACGCAGTATTTT.

This clone has a handful of counts. J is TRBJ1-5 and V is TRBV7-9, with D maybe TRBD1 (6 bases). The CDR3 totals 15 residues. V lost 5 bases and J lost 2, with 13 bases in between. Germline V lookup: CDR1 SEHNR, CDR2 FQNEAQ (reference sequence). CDR3 residues: CASSHTGPGNQPQHF. CDR3 nucleotide sequence: TGTGCCAGCAGCCATACAGGGCCAGGCAATCAGCCCCAGCATTTT.

This clone was seen just once. This chain joins TRBV27 and TRBJ1-2; 10 bases align to TRBD1. The CDR3 runs to 16 residues. The J segment lost 4 bases and the V segment lost 5 bases, leaving 10 bases of the junction unmatched. Per germline, CDR1 MNHEY and CDR2 SMNVEV (reference sequence). CDR3: CASSPPPDRGLYGYTF. CDR3 coding DNA: TGTGCCAGCAGTCCTCCCCCTGACAGGGGGCTCTATGGCTACACCTTC.

V and J are TRBV10-3 and TRBJ2-7, with 13 bases fitting TRBD2. This CDR3 contains 16 residues. Germline V gene sequence: CDR1 ENHRY, CDR2 SYGVKD. Trimming took 2 bases from V and 4 from J; bases not matched to a gene: 5. The CDR3 reads CAISEGTSGELYEQYF. CDR3 nucleotide sequence: TGTGCCATCAGTGAGGGGACTAGCGGGGAGTTATACGAGCAGTACTTC.

This clone was detected only once. This rearrangement joins TRBV28 to TRBJ2-5; TRBD1 matches 7 bases. Germline lookup yields CDR1 MDHEN and CDR2 SYDVKM. CDR3 size: 15 residues. The ends lost 5 bases at V and 3 bases at J; junction bases unmatched: 9. The CDR3 region is CASSPSRGQKETQYF. The DNA for the CDR3 is TGTGCCAGCAGTCCGAGTCGGGGACAGAAAGAGACCCAGTACTTC.

The chain's CDR3 is CASSQVGQRGMSGYTF. The CDR3 DNA sequence: TGCGCCAGCAGCCAAGTCGGGCAGCGGGGGATGAGTGGCTACACCTTC. The V and J genes are TRBV4-1 and TRBJ1-2, with TRBD1 as a possible D gene (5 bases). In germline, CDR1 is MGHRA, CDR2 YSYEKL. V shed 1 base and J shed 7 bases, with 19 bases lying between them. The CDR3 runs 16 residues.

This clone occurred a few times. The V call is TRBV10-1, the J call TRBJ1-1; a weak D match, TRBD1 (5 bases). Germline V gene lookup returns CDR1 WNHNN and CDR2 SYGVQD (reference sequence). V was clipped by 1 base and J by 1 base, with 10 bases between them. This CDR3 is built from 15 residues. Here the CDR3 DNA reads TGCGCCAGCAGTGAGTGGGGCCTAGGGAACACTGAAGCTTTCTTT. Its protein product is CASSEWGLGNTEAFF.

Here the CDR3 DNA reads TGTGCCACCAGTGATAAGAGACAGGGGCCCCTGGGGCCCTACGAGCAGTACTTC. This encodes CATSDKRQGPLGPYEQYF. The chain is built from TRBV24-1 and TRBJ2-7; 8 bases map to TRBD1. CDR1 is KGHDR, CDR2 SFDVKD, per germline. The length of the CDR3 is 18 residues. Trimming cost V 3 bases and J 2 bases; bases outside gene matches: 14.

This chain uses TRBV7-2 with TRBJ2-7; D may be TRBD2 (5 bases). The germline V gene has CDR1 SGHTA and CDR2 FQGNSA. The length of the CDR3 is 16 residues. V shed 1 base and J shed 0 bases, with 13 bases lying between them. Here the CDR3 DNA reads TGTGCCAGCAGCTTAGGGGGTGCGGGTAGCTCCTACGAGCAGTACTTC. Translated: CASSLGGAGSSYEQYF.

This chain uses TRBV5-1 with TRBJ2-5; TRBD2 matches at 7 bases. The CDR3 length is 15 residues. CDR1 is SGHRS and CDR2 is YFSETQ in the germline V gene. Unmatched junction bases numbered 8, after V lost 2 bases and J lost 4 bases. CDR3 sequence reads: CASSLHGGVSETQYF. Here the CDR3 DNA reads TGCGCCAGCAGCTTACATGGGGGGGTTTCAGAGACCCAGTACTTC. The full variable domain, rest sourced from reference TRBV5-1 and TRBJ2-5, is KAGVTQTPRYLIKTRGQQVTLSCSPISGHRSVSWYQQTPGQGLQFLFEYFSETQRNKGNFPGRFSGRQFSNSRSEMNVSTLELGDSALYLCASSLHGGVSETQYFGPGTRLLVL.

The rearrangement joins TRBV5-1 to TRBJ2-7; D ambiguous. The CDR3 has 13 residues. Trimming left V 0 bases short and J 4 bases short, with 8 bases between. Germline V lookup: CDR1 SGHRS, CDR2 YFSETQ. The CDR3 loop is CASSLEQFYEQYF. As DNA, the CDR3 is TGCGCCAGCAGCTTGGAACAGTTTTACGAGCAGTACTTC.

In this sample, this clone turned up once. The chain couples TRBV28 to TRBJ2-1, with 10 nucleotides matching TRBD1. Unmatched junction bases numbered 10, after V lost 6 bases and J lost 8 bases. CDR3 size: 15 residues. Per the germline V gene, CDR1 is MDHEN and CDR2 is SYDVKM. The CDR3 sequence: CASSLGDRGIYEQFF. DNA of the CDR3: TGTGCCAGCAGCCTGGGGGACAGGGGCATCTATGAGCAGTTCTTC.

The genes are TRBV29-1 and TRBJ2-7; 8 bases agree with TRBD2. V gave up 6 bases and J gave up 2 bases; unmatched junction bases: 9. This CDR3 has 14 residues. The V gene's germline CDR1 is SQVTM and CDR2 ANQGSEA. The CDR3 is CSVVPGLVPYEQYF. DNA for the CDR3: TGCAGCGTCGTCCCGGGACTAGTGCCCTACGAGCAGTACTTC.

The chain links TRBV5-6 to TRBJ1-2, with D maybe TRBD1 (5 bases). V was cut by 1 base and J by 8 bases, with 18 bases left in between. The length of the CDR3 is 15 residues. The germline V gene encodes CDR1 SGHDT and CDR2 YYEEEE. The CDR3 DNA is TGTGCCAGCAGCTTGAGGGGCGGGGCGGGGAACGGCTACACCTTC. This codes for CASSLRGGAGNGYTF.

The V call is TRBV14, the J call TRBJ1-1; TRBD1 matches at 7 bases. The V gene's germline CDR1 is SGHDN and CDR2 FVKESK. V was pared by 5 bases and J by 1 base, with 7 bases of the junction left unmatched. This CDR3 contains 15 residues. Here the CDR3 DNA reads TGTGCCAGCAGCAGGGACAGAACAGGGAACACTGAAGCTTTCTTT. Amino acids: CASSRDRTGNTEAFF.